A selection of T cell receptor beta chains follows, all from one sample in a study of T cells in localized non-small cell lung cancer. Method: immunoSEQ multiplex PCR; TCRdb's copy keeps in-frame clones and lacks some. The profile covers 9,600 or so clones, with about 92% appearing a single time and roughly a sixth taken by the ten largest. This specimen consisted of peripheral blood, obtained before any cancer treatment. These receptors were obtained from a male donor at least 60 years old with stage III squamous cell lung carcinoma. Both conserved end residues are part of each CDR3. A D gene is named only where the DNA matches it firmly. Size tells how often a clone was seen (once, few, many) or the class of an expanded clone, and some rows leave it out.

J,D,size,V,DNA,CDR3
TRBJ1-4,-,-,TRBV6-6,TGTGCCAGCAGTTATCAGACAACTAATGAAAAACTGTTTTTT,CASSYQTTNEKLFF
TRBJ2-1,-,-,TRBV27,TGTGCCAGCAGTTTCTCGGGGTACGATGAGCAGTTCTTC,CASSFSGYDEQFF
TRBJ2-3,TRBD1,once,TRBV5-6,TGTGCCAGCAGCTTGGAGGGACAGGGGGCAGATACGCAGTATTTT,CASSLEGQGADTQYF
TRBJ2-5,-,once,TRBV7-6,TGTGCCAGCAGCCGCGGACGTCAAGAGACCCAGTACTTC,CASSRGRQETQYF
TRBJ2-5,-,-,TRBV5-1,TGCGCCAGCAGTTCGACAGTACAAGAGACCCAGTACTTC,CASSSTVQETQYF
TRBJ2-3,-,once,TRBV5-4,TGTGCCAGCAGCTCGGGACCGGGTACAGATACGCAGTATTTT,CASSSGPGTDTQYF
TRBJ1-2,-,few,TRBV25-1,TGTGCCAGCAGTGATACGGCGTCTAACTATGGCTACACCTTC,CASSDTASNYGYTF
TRBJ2-5,-,-,TRBV6-1,TGTGCCAGCAATGGACCCCGAACTGAGACCCAGTACTTC,CASNGPRTETQYF
TRBJ2-3,-,-,TRBV28,TGTGCCAGCAGCTCGACAGCCACAGATACGCAGTATTTT,CASSSTATDTQYF
TRBJ1-2,TRBD1,-,TRBV19,TGTGCCAGTAGTACCCGGACAGGCGCAATTCAGGGCGCCAGCTCTGGCTACACCTTC,CASSTRTGAIQGASSGYTF
TRBJ2-6,-,-,TRBV9,TGTGCCAGCAGCGAGGGATCTGGGGCCAACGTCCTGACTTTC,CASSEGSGANVLTF
TRBJ2-3,-,-,TRBV2,TGTGCCAGCTCAGTTCGTCCAACAGATACGCAGTATTTT,CASSVRPTDTQYF
TRBJ2-5,TRBD1,-,TRBV6-6,TGTGCCAGCAGCTTCGAGGGACAGGTCCAAGAGACCCAGTACTTC,CASSFEGQVQETQYF
TRBJ1-2,TRBD1,once,TRBV6-5,TGTGCCAGCAGTTCGCATCCACAGGGGAAAGATGGCTACACCTTC,CASSSHPQGKDGYTF
TRBJ1-6,-,-,TRBV27,TGTGCCAGCAGTTTGACACTTGATTCACCCCTCCACTTT,CASSLTLDSPLHF
TRBJ1-2,-,-,TRBV11-1,TGTGCCAGCAGCCCAGGGTATAACTATGGCTACACCTTC,CASSPGYNYGYTF
TRBJ2-1,TRBD2,-,TRBV6-5,TGTGCCAGCAGACGTACTAGCGGGGGGGCCAATGAGCAGTTCTTC,CASRRTSGGANEQFF
TRBJ1-5,-,-,TRBV19,TGTGCCAGTAGTACAGGACAGCTACATCAGCCCCAGCATTTT,CASSTGQLHQPQHF
TRBJ1-2,-,-,TRBV19,TGTGCCAGTAATACACCTGGCTATGGCTACACCTTC,CASNTPGYGYTF
TRBJ2-7,TRBD2,once,TRBV2,TGTGCCGGCAAACTAGAGCGGGGGGATCCCTACGAGCAGTACTTC,CAGKLERGDPYEQYF
TRBJ1-5,TRBD1,-,TRBV5-3,TGTGCCAGAAGCGCCTGGACAGGGCGTAGCAATCAGCCCCAGCATTTT,CARSAWTGRSNQPQHF
TRBJ1-6,-,-,TRBV6-5,TGTGCCAGCAGTTACCGGGGCAGGGAATCACCCCTCCACTTT,CASSYRGRESPLHF
TRBJ2-7,-,-,TRBV5-1,TGCGCCAGCAGATTGGAAGCCTACGAGCAGTACTTC,CASRLEAYEQYF